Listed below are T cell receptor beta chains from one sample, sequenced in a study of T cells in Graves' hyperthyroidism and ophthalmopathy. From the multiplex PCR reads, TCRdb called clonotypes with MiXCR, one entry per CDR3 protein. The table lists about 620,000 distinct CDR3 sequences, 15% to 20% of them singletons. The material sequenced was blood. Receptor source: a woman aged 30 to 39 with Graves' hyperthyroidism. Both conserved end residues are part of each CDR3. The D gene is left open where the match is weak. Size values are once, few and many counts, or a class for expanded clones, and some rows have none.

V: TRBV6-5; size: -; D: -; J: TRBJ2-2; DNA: TGTGCCAGCAGTTCCAAGGGGCGGGAGAACACCGGGGAGCTGTTTTTT; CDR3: CASSSKGRENTGELFF
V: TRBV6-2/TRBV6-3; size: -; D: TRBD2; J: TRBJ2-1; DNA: TGTGCCAGCCGGACTAGCGGGAACTACAATGAGCAGTTCTTC; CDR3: CASRTSGNYNEQFF
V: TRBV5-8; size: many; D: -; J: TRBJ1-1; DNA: TGTGCCAGCAGCTCGGGTTTCGGAGCTTTCTTT; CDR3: CASSSGFGAFF
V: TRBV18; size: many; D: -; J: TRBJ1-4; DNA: TGTGCCAGCTCACCAGGTCAGGGGAATGAAAAACTGTTTTTT; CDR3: CASSPGQGNEKLFF
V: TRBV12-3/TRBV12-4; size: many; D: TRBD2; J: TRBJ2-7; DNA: TGTGCCAGCAGTCTTCAGCTAGCGGGAGCTTACGAGCAGTACTTC; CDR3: CASSLQLAGAYEQYF
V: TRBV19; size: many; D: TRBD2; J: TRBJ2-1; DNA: TGTGCCAGCAGTTTTAGCGGGAGCACCTACAATGAGCAGTTCTTC; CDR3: CASSFSGSTYNEQFF
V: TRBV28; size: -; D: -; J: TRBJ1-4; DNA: TGTGCCAGCAGGGGAGGGCCAGCAACTAATGAAAAACTGTTTTTT; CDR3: CASRGGPATNEKLFF
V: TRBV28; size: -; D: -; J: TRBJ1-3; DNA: TGTGCCACCCTAGGACTGAGCTCTGGAAACACCATATATTTT; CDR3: CATLGLSSGNTIYF
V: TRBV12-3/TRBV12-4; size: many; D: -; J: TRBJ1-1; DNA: TGTGCCATACAGGGTTTTTCCTCTGAAGCTTTCTTT; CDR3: CAIQGFSSEAFF
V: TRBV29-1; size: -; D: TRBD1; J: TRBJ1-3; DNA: TGCAGCGCCCCGACAGGGAATGGAAACACCATATATTTT; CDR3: CSAPTGNGNTIYF
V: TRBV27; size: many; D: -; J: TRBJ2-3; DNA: TGTGCCAGCAGCAGGGTAGCAAGGACAGATACGCAGTATTTT; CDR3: CASSRVARTDTQYF
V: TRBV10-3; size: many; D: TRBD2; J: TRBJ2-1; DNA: TGTGCCATCAGGACTAGCGGGCGCCCCTACAATGAGCAGTTCTTC; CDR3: CAIRTSGRPYNEQFF
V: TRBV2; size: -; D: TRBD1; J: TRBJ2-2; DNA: TGTGCCAGCGCTTACCGGGACAGTGACACCGGGGAGCTGTTTTTT; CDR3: CASAYRDSDTGELFF
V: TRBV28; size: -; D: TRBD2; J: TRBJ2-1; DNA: TGTGCCAGCAGTCCGGCCGGGACTAGCGCACACAATGAGCAGTTCTTC; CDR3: CASSPAGTSAHNEQFF
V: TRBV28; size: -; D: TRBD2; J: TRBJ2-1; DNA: TGTGCCAGCAGTTTAGCACGCGCACGGGGGGATGAGCAGTTCTTC; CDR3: CASSLARARGDEQFF
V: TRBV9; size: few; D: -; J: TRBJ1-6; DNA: TGTGCCAGCAGCGTAGATGCCGCACCCCTCCACTTT; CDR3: CASSVDAAPLHF
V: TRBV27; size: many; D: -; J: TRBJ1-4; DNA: TGTGCCAGCAGCCGGGGGACGGATGAAAAACTGTTTTTT; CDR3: CASSRGTDEKLFF
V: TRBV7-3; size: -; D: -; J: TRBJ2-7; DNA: TGTGCCAGCCGGTACCACGAGCAGTACTTC; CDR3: CASRYHEQYF
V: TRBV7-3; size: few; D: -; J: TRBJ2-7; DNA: TGTGCCAGCAGCCCCGTTGTCCTCGGGGAGCAGTACTTC; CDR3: CASSPVVLGEQYF
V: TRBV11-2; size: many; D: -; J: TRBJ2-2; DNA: TGTGCCAGCAGCGCCCCGCACAGCCTTTACACCGGGGAGCTGTTTTTT; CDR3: CASSAPHSLYTGELFF
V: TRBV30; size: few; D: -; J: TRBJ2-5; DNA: TGTGCCTGGAGCCCCCTCCCAGAGACCCAGTACTTC; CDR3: CAWSPLPETQYF
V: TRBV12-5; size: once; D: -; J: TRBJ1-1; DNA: TGTGCTAGTGGTCCCCGGGCGGTGAACTGGAACACTGAAGCTTTCTTT; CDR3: CASGPRAVNWNTEAFF
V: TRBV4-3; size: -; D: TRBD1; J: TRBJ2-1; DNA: TGCGCCAGCAGCTACCAACCACAGGGGATCGAGCAGTTCTTC; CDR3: CASSYQPQGIEQFF
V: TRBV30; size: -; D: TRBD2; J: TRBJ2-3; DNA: TGTGCCTGGAGAGGGACTAGCGGGATGGCAGATACGCAGTATTTT; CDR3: CAWRGTSGMADTQYF
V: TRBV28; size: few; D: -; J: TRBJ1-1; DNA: TGTGCCGGGGGGTATGCCACTGAAGCTTTCTTT; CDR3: CAGGYATEAFF
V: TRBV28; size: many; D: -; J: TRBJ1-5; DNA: TGTGCCAGCAGTTTAAAGGGGCTTAAGCCCCAGCATTTT; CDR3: CASSLKGLKPQHF
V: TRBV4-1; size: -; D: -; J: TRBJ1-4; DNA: TGCGCCAGCAGCCAAGTACCAGAGGGTAATGAAAAACTGTTTTTT; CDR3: CASSQVPEGNEKLFF